This record concerns one T cell receptor (beta chain) sequence. The data originate from a study of blood T cell repertoires in COVID-19. Background on the study: The analysed material was cDNA or gDNA that came from T cells, B-cell-depleted T cells, or PBMCs.

The study counted Cohort 3 donors as recovered given two negative PCRs, clearance, or symptom resolution. The CDR3 sequence is 13 residues long. The germline V gene encodes CDR1 MNHEY and CDR2 SVGEGT. With 6 bases removed from V and 8 bases from J, the gap between germline ends came to 14 bases. Authors' methods: Amplification of reference gene primers provided the estimated nucleated cell counts. Profiling relied on immunoSEQ multiplex PCR, and the TCRdb table lists in-frame clones only, not all of them. The DNA gave D and trimming, while V, J and clone size come from that table. The data hold roughly 270,000 clones, with 75% to 90% observed a single time.

The sample consisted of PBMCs or T cells enriched from blood (not recorded which). This receptor was taken from a woman aged 45-65 years who had recovered from COVID-19. This chain links TRBV6-2 or TRBV6-3 with TRBJ2-1; maybe TRBD2 (6 bases). DNA of the CDR3: TGTGCCAGCAGCCGAGGAGGGCCAGATGAGCAGTTCTTC. This translates into CASSRGGPDEQFF.